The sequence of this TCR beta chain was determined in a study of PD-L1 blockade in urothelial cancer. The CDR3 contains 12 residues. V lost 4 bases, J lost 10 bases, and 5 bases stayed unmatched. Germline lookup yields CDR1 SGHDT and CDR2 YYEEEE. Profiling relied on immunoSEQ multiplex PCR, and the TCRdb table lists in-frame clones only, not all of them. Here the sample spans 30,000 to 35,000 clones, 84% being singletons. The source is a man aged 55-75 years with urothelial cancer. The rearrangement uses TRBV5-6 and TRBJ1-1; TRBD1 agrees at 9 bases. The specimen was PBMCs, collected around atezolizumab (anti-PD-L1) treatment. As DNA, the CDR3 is TGTGCCAGCAGCCGGGGACAGGGCTCAGCTTTCTTT. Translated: CASSRGQGSAFF.